This is a list of T cell receptor beta chains from one sample in a study of somatic mutations in cytotoxic T cells in rheumatoid arthritis. Measured with immunoSEQ multiplex PCR; TCRdb has only the in-frame clones, and not every one. Among approximately 33,000 clones listed, under 90% were seen once. The specimen was CD8+ T cells sorted from blood. These receptors were obtained from a man aged 35 to 55 in good health. CDR3s include the opening cysteine and the closing phenylalanine or tryptophan. A D gene is named only where the DNA matches it firmly. The size field is filled for only some rows; it gives once, few, many or a size class.

abundance	j_gene	d_gene	v_gene	CDR3nt	CDR3aa
.	TRBJ2-7	TRBD1	TRBV5-4	TGTGCCAGCAGCCAGACAGGGGACTCCTACGAGCAGTACTTC	CASSQTGDSYEQYF
once	TRBJ2-7	.	TRBV5-6	TGTGCCAGCAGCTTGAGTCTGTTCTACGAGCAGTACTTC	CASSLSLFYEQYF
.	TRBJ2-1	.	TRBV4-1	TGCGCCAGCAGCCAAGTGGGACAAACGGATGAGCAGTTCTTC	CASSQVGQTDEQFF
.	TRBJ1-4	.	TRBV15	TGTGCCACCAGCAGCACCGGGAACGCCGAAAAACTGTTTTTT	CATSSTGNAEKLFF
.	TRBJ2-3	.	TRBV29-1	TGCAGCGTCGCGGCCGACAGAGGGCCATTGGATACGCAGTATTTT	CSVAADRGPLDTQYF
.	TRBJ1-5	.	TRBV7-3	TGTGCCAGCAGCCACCGAGCGAATAGCAATCAGCCCCAGCATTTT	CASSHRANSNQPQHF
.	TRBJ2-6	.	TRBV4-2	TGTGCCAGCGAGGGACCCCCCTCTGGGGCCAACGTCCTGACTTTC	CASEGPPSGANVLTF
.	TRBJ2-7	.	TRBV27	TGTGCCAGCAGTTTCGGGGCAGCATACGAGCAGTACTTC	CASSFGAAYEQYF
.	TRBJ1-6	.	TRBV10-2	TGCGCCAGCAAAAAGGGTAAATCACCCCTCCACTTT	CASKKGKSPLHF
.	TRBJ2-7	TRBD1	TRBV5-6	TGTGCCAGCAGCGGGATCCACAGGGGGACCTACGAGCAGTACTTC	CASSGIHRGTYEQYF
large	TRBJ2-1	TRBD1	TRBV6-4	TGTGCCAGCAGTGATCTGGGACAGGGGGTGAATGAGCAGTTCTTC	CASSDLGQGVNEQFF
once	TRBJ1-2	.	TRBV6-1	TGTGCCAGCAGTGGAGGTTTCGGCCTAAACTATGGCTACACCTTC	CASSGGFGLNYGYTF
.	TRBJ1-1	TRBD1	TRBV28	TGTGCCAGCAGTTTATACACGCGGGACAGACTGGGAGCTTTCTTT	CASSLYTRDRLGAFF
.	TRBJ2-7	TRBD1	TRBV6-1	TGTGCCAGCAGTGATATGGGGACAGCCTACGAGCAGTACTTC	CASSDMGTAYEQYF
.	TRBJ2-1	TRBD2	TRBV7-9	TGTGCCAGCAGCTTAGGACTAGCGGTGAACAATGAGCAGTTCTTC	CASSLGLAVNNEQFF
once	TRBJ2-7	.	TRBV6-5	TGTGCCAGCAGTCGAGAGCCGAACCCAAACTACGAGCAGTACTTC	CASSREPNPNYEQYF
.	TRBJ2-1	TRBD1	TRBV2	TGTGCCAGCATGACCGGGACAGAGACCTACAATGAGCAGTTCTTC	CASMTGTETYNEQFF
.	TRBJ2-5	.	TRBV7-6	TGTGCCAGCAGCACCAAGATATTAGAGACCCAGTACTTC	CASSTKILETQYF
.	TRBJ2-7	.	TRBV7-9	TGTGCCAGCAGCTTAGTGGGAGACCCCGCCTACGAGCAGTACTTC	CASSLVGDPAYEQYF
few	TRBJ2-7	TRBD2	TRBV7-6	TGTGCCAGCAGCAGCGGGGATAGCTCCTACGAGCAGTACTTC	CASSSGDSSYEQYF
.	TRBJ2-2	TRBD2	TRBV27	TGTGCCAGCAGTCGGGGGGGCGGGGAGCTGTTTTTT	CASSRGGGELFF
.	TRBJ2-5	TRBD2	TRBV28	TGTGCCAGCAGTTCGAGGACTAGCGGGACCGGGGAGACCCAGTACTTC	CASSSRTSGTGETQYF
few	TRBJ2-5	TRBD1	TRBV7-9	TGTGCCAGCAGCGTGGACAGGGAAGTGACCCAGTACTTC	CASSVDREVTQYF
.	TRBJ2-2	.	TRBV4-1	TGCGCCAGCAGCCCCCTTATGGTGACTAGAAATACCGGGGAGCTGTTTTTT	CASSPLMVTRNTGELFF
.	TRBJ1-1	TRBD1	TRBV6-5	TGTGCCAGCAGCAATCCAGGGGGGGGCACTGAAGCTTTCTTT	CASSNPGGGTEAFF
.	TRBJ1-2	.	TRBV2	TGTGCCAGCAGCGAGCAGGCCCGGGATGGCTACACCTTC	CASSEQARDGYTF
.	TRBJ2-7	.	TRBV5-8	TGTGCCAGCAGCGGGATCGGGGGACAAAGCTCCTACGAGCAGTACTTC	CASSGIGGQSSYEQYF
.	TRBJ2-2	.	TRBV28	TGTGCCAGCCCTTGCCGGCGGGGTAACACCGGGGAGCTGTTTTTT	CASPCRRGNTGELFF
once	TRBJ2-6	.	TRBV4-1	TGCGCCAGCAGCCCGAGGAGCTCTGGGGCCAACGTCCTGACTTTC	CASSPRSSGANVLTF
.	TRBJ2-2	TRBD1	TRBV27	TGTGCCAGCAGTTTCTTCAGGGGGCTATTGACCGGGGAGCTGTTTTTT	CASSFFRGLLTGELFF
.	TRBJ1-2	.	TRBV11-2	TGTGCCAGCACCCCTCACCCGGTCAGGGGCGACTATGGCTACACCTTC	CASTPHPVRGDYGYTF
.	TRBJ2-7	TRBD2	TRBV29-1	TGCAGCGTTGAAGATCCCTCAGGGGCCCGACTAGCGGGCCCCTACGAGCAGTACTTC	CSVEDPSGARLAGPYEQYF
.	TRBJ2-7	.	TRBV30	TGTGCCTGGAGAGTCGGGGCCTACGAGCAGTACTTC	CAWRVGAYEQYF
.	TRBJ1-5	.	TRBV10-3	TGTGCCATCAGTGGGATGAAGGGGAATCAGCCCCAGCATTTT	CAISGMKGNQPQHF
.	TRBJ2-1	.	TRBV4-3	TGCGCCAGCAGCCAAGATTGGGGGGGGCGAACCTACAATGAGCAGTTCTTC	CASSQDWGGRTYNEQFF
.	TRBJ1-2	.	TRBV13	TGTGCCAGCAGCTCCCCAGGGAGCGGCTACACCTTC	CASSSPGSGYTF
.	TRBJ2-7	.	TRBV28	TGTGCCAGCAGTTTCCGGTACGAGCAGTACTTC	CASSFRYEQYF
.	TRBJ2-1	.	TRBV6-1	TGTGCCAGCAGGCCCGAAGGGGGAGATGAGCAGTTCTTC	CASRPEGGDEQFF
.	TRBJ2-3	TRBD2	TRBV11-2	TGTGCCAGCAGTTGGGGGAGGGCCCCAGATACGCAGTATTTT	CASSWGRAPDTQYF
.	TRBJ2-7	.	TRBV19	TGTGCCAGTAGCTACGGGAGCGAGGTTGACGAGCAGTACTTC	CASSYGSEVDEQYF
.	TRBJ2-1	TRBD2	TRBV6-1	TGTGCCAGCAGTGACCCAACTAGCGGGACGGGGGAGCAGTTCTTC	CASSDPTSGTGEQFF
few	TRBJ1-1	.	TRBV5-6	TGTGCCAGCAGCTTGGCATTTGCTGAAGCTTTCTTT	CASSLAFAEAFF
.	TRBJ2-7	.	TRBV7-2	TGTGCCAGCAGCTTAGAGGGGCCCTCGAGACCCTACGAGCAGTACTTC	CASSLEGPSRPYEQYF
.	TRBJ1-5	TRBD1	TRBV6-4	TGTGCCAGCAGTGCCAGACAGGGGTCGAGCAATCAGCCCCAGCATTTT	CASSARQGSSNQPQHF
.	TRBJ2-5	TRBD2	TRBV27	TGTGCCAGCAGTTTGGTTGGCCTAGCGGGAGGGAGACTAGAGACCCAGTACTTC	CASSLVGLAGGRLETQYF
.	TRBJ1-2	.	TRBV6-1	TGTGCCAGTTGCTGGTGGGCCATGCGGCGAAATGGCTACACCTTC	CASCWWAMRRNGYTF
.	TRBJ2-3	TRBD2	TRBV7-3	TGTGCCAGCAGCTCTTCAGGACTAGTAGCAGATACGCAGTATTTT	CASSSSGLVADTQYF
.	TRBJ1-5	.	TRBV28	TGTGCCAGCAGTTTAACAGGCCCCAATCAGCCCCAGCATTTT	CASSLTGPNQPQHF
.	TRBJ2-5	.	TRBV11-2	TGTGCCAGCAGCTTAGATTCCACGGCATATCATGTGACGACCCAGTACTTC	CASSLDSTAYHVTTQYF